This TCR beta chain was identified during a study of blood T cell repertoires in COVID-19 (dated by TCRdb to 2019 to 2021). With respect to the entire study: Samples from collaborators originated in the United States, Italy and Spain and spanned both the acute and convalescent phases of COVID-19. The prospective study material was composed of cDNA or gDNA derived from T cells, B-cell-depleted T cells, or PBMCs. A de-identified subject ID, COVID-19 status, age in years and sex were almost always included in the sample metadata. A freely available public database, intended as a resource for researchers studying the immune response to SARS-CoV-2, is where the repertoires were released. HLA class I and class II types, where available, came from metadata supplied by the sample provider rather than from assay-based typing. Deeply sampled blood TCRbeta repertoires from subjects exposed to, actively infected with, or recovered from COVID-19 were included in the dataset. The samples were drawn from the first 160 participants of the ongoing ImmuneRACE study and from some 1,300 subjects provided by 6 global collaborators. General study outcomes and caveats: The quantity of clinical and demographic metadata differed by source and by participant and was supplied without curation.

Worth noting for this clone: This receptor's antigen is unknown. The input lacks base qualities; no much larger clone sits a single base away.

Collaborating institutions collected whole blood in K2EDTA tubes following their own protocols. For TCRbeta analysis, collaborator samples were shipped as frozen whole blood, as isolated PBMCs, or as DNA extracted from either sample type. The germline V end is reduced by 8 bases and the J end by 5 bases; junction bases left unmatched: 11. Taken from cysteine to phenylalanine, the CDR3 has 15 residues. The kept DNA is CDR3 alone, 45 bases in frame from the first base. CDR1 and CDR2, per the germline V gene, are MNHEY and SVGAGI. TCRbeta CDR3 regions were amplified from genomic DNA using the immunoSEQ Assay, a bias-controlled multiplex PCR. The published analysis was carried out like this. The number of nucleated cells in each sample was estimated from the amplification of reference gene primers within the assay. To quantify the absolute abundance of each unique TCRbeta CDR3 rearrangement, sequence reads were collapsed and filtered. For each sample, productive Simpson clonality was calculated as the square root of Simpson's diversity index across productive rearrangements. The clones in this table, taken by TCRdb from immuneACCESS, are in-frame only. Not every clone is retained; where verified, under half of the shortfall comes from an unresolved V gene, and the cause of the rest is unknown. V, J and clone size derive from that table, while D and trimming were established from the DNA sequence. Here the sample has 55,000 to 65,000 clones; around 89% occur a single time. The top ten constitute roughly an eighth of the sample.

Sequencing was carried out using peripheral blood. The rearrangement joined TRBV6-5 to TRBJ2-1; TRBD2 agrees with 8 junctional bases. This receptor was taken from a woman aged 60-75 years with active COVID-19. Here is the DNA: TGTGCCAGCGGGACATCGCGGGGGGCTAACAATGAGCAGTTCTTC. Its product reads: CASGTSRGANNEQFF.